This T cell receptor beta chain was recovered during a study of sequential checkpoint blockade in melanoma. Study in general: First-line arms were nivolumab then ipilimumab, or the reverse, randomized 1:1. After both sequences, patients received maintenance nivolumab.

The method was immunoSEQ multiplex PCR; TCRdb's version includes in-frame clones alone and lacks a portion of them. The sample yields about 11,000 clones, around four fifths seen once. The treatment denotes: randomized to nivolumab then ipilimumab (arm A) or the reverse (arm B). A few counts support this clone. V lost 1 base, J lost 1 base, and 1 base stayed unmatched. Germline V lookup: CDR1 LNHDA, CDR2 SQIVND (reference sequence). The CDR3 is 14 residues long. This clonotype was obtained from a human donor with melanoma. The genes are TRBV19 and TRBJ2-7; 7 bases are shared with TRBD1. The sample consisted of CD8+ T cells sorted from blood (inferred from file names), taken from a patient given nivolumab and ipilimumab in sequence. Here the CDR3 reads CASSIGGQSYEQYF. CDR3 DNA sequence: TGTGCCAGTAGTATAGGGGGACAGTCCTACGAGCAGTACTTC.